This T cell receptor beta chain was recorded in a study of metastatic and nonmetastatic thyroid tumors. This clone was detected ten times or more. No treatment had been given to any patient before thyroid surgery. There are 13 residues in the CDR3. V was pared by 8 bases and J by 5 bases, with 16 bases between. CDR1 and CDR2 (germline): PRHDT, FYEKMQ (reference sequence). TCRdb reanalyzed the PCR reads via MiXCR. The repertoire includes about 30,000 clones, roughly 10% of them detected once, and 15% to 20% sits in the top ten. The chain uses TRBV13 and TRBJ2-7, with a possible D match to TRBD2 (5 bases). Sequenced sample: blood. The origin of this receptor is a female donor with papillary thyroid cancer or a benign thyroid nodule (not recorded which). Some clones in this sample may be carry-over from other donors' samples. DNA for the CDR3: TGTGCCAGCCGGGGATCTACTACGGACGAGCAGTACTTC. It specifies CASRGSTTDEQYF.